Given below is one T cell receptor (beta chain) in context. Its specificity is not known. The data stem from a study of response to subunit inactivated influenza vaccine. The junction had 9 bases not matched to a gene; V was cut back by 4 bases and J by 6 bases. Germline V gene sequence: CDR1 SQVTM, CDR2 ANQGSEA. This CDR3 spans 13 amino acids. Via MiXCR, TCRdb re-called the RT-PCR reads, giving one row per CDR3 protein. This table has approximately 700,000 distinct CDR3 sequences, about 14% appearing once. Study results and limitations: Every seasonal influenza vaccination brings in few new T cells, the authors suggested.

The sequenced sample was PBMCs from blood, obtained 14 to 15 days before vaccination. This TCR came from a man between 50 and 59 years old who received an inactivated influenza vaccine. The rearrangement uses TRBV29-1 and TRBJ2-7; 7 bases are shared with TRBD1. This CDR3 reads CSVAGRQGGEQYF. In nucleotides, the CDR3 is TGCAGCGTTGCCGGGCGACAGGGTGGCGAGCAGTACTTC.